The subject of this entry is one TCR beta chain. Its specificity is unknown. This sample was included in a study of graft-versus-host responses after intestinal transplantation. In the study overall: Tacrolimus plus steroids were given to all recipients for about 3 years, preceded by anti-thymocyte globulin induction. Study-level findings and limits: Allograft graft-versus-host to host-versus-graft clonal ratios ran high in patients with graft-donor T cell macrochimerism. There were GvH clones found in recipient marrow, and some of them appeared first in ileum or blood.

Measured with immunoSEQ multiplex PCR; TCRdb has only the in-frame clones, and not every one. Of about 85,000 clones listed, around 90% are singletons. The V gene's germline CDR1 is MNHEY and CDR2 SMNVEV (reference sequence). The CDR3 is made up of 15 amino acids. The V and J ends lost 5 bases and 7 bases, in that order; junction bases with no gene match: 8. The J gene is TRBJ2-3, the V gene TRBV27, with 11 bases fitting TRBD2. This clonotype was obtained from a human donor who was the organ donor for an intestinal transplant. Sequenced material: unstimulated CD8+ T cells sorted from spleen or lymph node cells, taken before transplant. This chain's CDR3 is CASSVTSGASHTQYF. CDR3 sequence (DNA): TGTGCCAGCAGTGTGACTAGCGGGGCCTCCCATACGCAGTATTTT.